A single sample gave rise to the 32 T cell receptor beta chains below, sequenced in a study of blood T cell repertoires in COVID-19 (dated by TCRdb to 2020 to 2022). Receptor amplification or capture employed the immunoSEQ multiplex PCR assay. TCRdb took over this immuneACCESS table, retaining in-frame rearrangements with V and J assigned. Such tables are incomplete; in checked studies, under half of the missing clones stem from an unresolved V gene, and the remainder is unexplained. The sample records about 51,000 clones, more than 70% of which are singletons. The top ten clones comprise 3.5% to 5% of the sample. Sequencing was performed on peripheral blood. Receptors originate from a man of 80 years or more with active COVID-19.

This clone has only a few counts. V is TRBV5-6 and J is TRBJ1-2; D ambiguous. CDR3 length equals 13 residues. Trimming took 4 bases from V and 13 from J, leaving 20 bases between them. CDR1 SGHDT and CDR2 YYEEEE come from the germline V gene. The CDR3 region is CASSGMQAHRLTF. The CDR3 DNA reads TGTGCCAGCAGCGGAATGCAGGCGCACCGTCTCACCTTC.

This clone was recorded only once. This chain connects TRBV7-8 to TRBJ2-3; 8 bases align to TRBD2. This CDR3 contains 14 residues. Unmatched junction bases numbered 1, after V lost 0 bases and J lost 5 bases. CDR1 SGHVS and CDR2 FQNEAQ come from the germline V gene. The CDR3 spells CASSLAAGVDTQYF. The CDR3 DNA follows: TGTGCCAGCAGCTTAGCAGCGGGAGTAGATACGCAGTATTTT. The variable domain in full, completed from reference TRBV7-8 and TRBJ2-3, reads GAGVSQSPRYKVAKRGQDVALRCDPISGHVSLFWYQQALGQGPEFLTYFQNEAQLDKSGLPSDRFFAERPEGSVSTLKIQRTQQEDSAVYLCASSLAAGVDTQYFGPGTRLTVL.

The chain carries TRBV19 and TRBJ2-1; D might be TRBD2 (5 bases). CDR1 and CDR2 (germline): LNHDA, SQIVND (reference sequence). This CDR3 has 14 residues. The V gene lost 6 bases and the J gene lost 6 bases, with 15 bases spanning the gap. The CDR3 sequence is CASRTDPRVNEQFF. The CDR3 DNA sequence: TGTGCCAGTAGGACGGACCCGCGGGTCAATGAGCAGTTCTTC.

The chain is built from TRBV11-2 and TRBJ2-2; D might be TRBD2 (6 bases). The CDR3 length is 14 residues. V was shortened by 6 bases and J by 1 base, with 9 bases between the two germline ends. Germline CDR1 and CDR2: SGHAT and FQNNGV. The CDR3 region is CASRDGGNTGELFF. The CDR3 bases are TGTGCCAGCAGGGACGGGGGGAACACCGGGGAGCTGTTTTTT.

V is TRBV4-3 and J is TRBJ1-5; D gene ambiguous. The ends were cut back, 0 bases at V and 4 bases at J, with 7 bases in the middle. Germline CDR1 reads LGHNA; CDR2 reads YSLEER. The CDR3 spans 14 residues. CDR3 region: CASSQEAGNQPQHF. CDR3 sequence (DNA): TGCGCCAGCAGCCAAGAGGCGGGGAATCAGCCCCAGCATTTT.

This chain connects TRBV6-5 to TRBJ1-1; D is perhaps TRBD1 (5 bases). Germline CDR1 is MNHEY and CDR2 is SVGAGI. The germline V and J ends were trimmed by 10 bases and 5 bases, with 11 bases remaining between them. CDR3 length equals 11 residues. DNA for the CDR3: TGTGCCACCCGGGGGGTTACTGAAGCTTTCTTT. Translation: CATRGVTEAFF.

The J gene is TRBJ2-7, the V gene TRBV5-1; 9 bases fit TRBD2. Unmatched junction bases numbered 12, after V lost 4 bases and J lost 4 bases. The CDR3 length is 16 residues. Germline CDR1 reads SGHRS; CDR2 reads YFSETQ. CDR3 region: CASSLDLSGSFYEQYF. CDR3 DNA sequence: TGCGCCAGCAGCCTGGATCTTAGCGGGAGTTTTTACGAGCAGTACTTC.

By sample fraction, this clone is medium-sized. The chain links TRBV21-1 to TRBJ1-2. TRBV21-1 is deemed a pseudogene. The CDR3 consists of 18 residues. CDR3 region: CASSIPKIAAKNGSGLTF. DNA of the CDR3: TGTGCCAGCAGCATCCCTAAGATCGCAGCAAAAAATGGGTCAGGACTAACCTTC.

The chain is built from TRBV6-5 and TRBJ1-1; TRBD1 is a possible D gene (5 bases). Trimming left V 6 bases short and J 7 bases short, with 21 bases between. This CDR3 has 15 amino acids. Germline assignment: CDR1 MNHEY and CDR2 SVGAGI. The CDR3 protein is CASRTQGFGSREAFF. In DNA form, the CDR3 reads TGTGCCAGCAGGACGCAGGGTTTCGGCTCTCGTGAAGCTTTCTTT.

This chain links TRBV5-1 with TRBJ1-1, with D possibly TRBD1 on 5 matching bases. Germline V CDR1 and CDR2: SGHRS, YFSETQ. The ends were cut back, 0 bases at V and 7 bases at J, with 25 bases in the middle. This CDR3 region has 18 residues. The CDR3 nucleotides read TGCGCCAGCAGCTTGGGATATCTTTTGGGGACTGGGCAGGGTGAAGCTTTCTTT. Amino acid sequence: CASSLGYLLGTGQGEAFF.

The chain employs TRBV5-1 and TRBJ2-7; 15 positions agree with TRBD2. The V gene end was trimmed by 3 bases and the J gene end by 2 bases; junction bases not matched to a gene: 9. Per germline, CDR1 SGHRS and CDR2 YFSETQ. CDR3 length: 18 amino acids. The CDR3 loop reads CASSWTSGRASFAYEQYF. The CDR3, as DNA: TGCGCCAGCAGCTGGACTAGCGGGAGGGCCAGCTTCGCCTACGAGCAGTACTTC.

The chain recombines TRBV5-4 with TRBJ2-7; 8 bases are shared with TRBD2. V lost 1 base, J lost 0 bases, and 0 bases stayed unmatched. Germline CDR1 and CDR2: SGHNT and YYREEE (reference sequence). CDR3 length: 14 amino acids. CDR3 sequence reads: CASSLTSGSYEQYF. In DNA form, the CDR3 reads TGTGCCAGCAGCTTGACTAGCGGCTCCTACGAGCAGTACTTC.

The rearrangement links TRBV5-6 to TRBJ2-2; TRBD2 is a possible D gene (5 bases). The length of the CDR3 is 16 residues. Trimming took off 1 base at V and 5 bases at J, with 15 bases between the two ends. Germline V gives CDR1 SGHDT, CDR2 YYEEEE. The CDR3 sequence is CASSLLSAHLTGELFF. CDR3 DNA sequence: TGTGCCAGCAGCTTGCTTAGCGCGCACTTAACCGGGGAGCTGTTTTTT.

In its sample, this clone was seen once. CDR3 amino acids: CASSDLTSPETQYF. CDR3 DNA: TGCGCCAGCAGTGATCTCACTAGCCCGGAGACCCAGTACTTC. The V and J genes are TRBV10-2 and TRBJ2-5; D may be TRBD2 (6 bases). Looked up from germline, CDR1 is WSHSY and CDR2 is SAAADI. The CDR3 covers 14 residues. The germline V and J ends were trimmed by 3 bases and 5 bases, with 13 bases remaining between them.

V is TRBV2 and J is TRBJ2-2; 12 bases align to TRBD1. This CDR3 is built from 16 residues. From germline, CDR1 is SNHLY and CDR2 FYNNEI. J gave up 6 bases and V 7 bases, and 9 bases lay outside the gene matches. The CDR3 nucleotides are TGTGCCAGCAAAAGTATCGGGACAGGGGGCGCCGGGGAGCTGTTTTTT. Protein: CASKSIGTGGAGELFF. Full variable domain (outside the CDR3, taken from reference TRBV2 and TRBJ2-2): EPEVTQTPSHQVTQMGQEVILRCVPISNHLYFYWYRQILGQKVEFLVSFYNNEISEKSEIFDDQFSVERPDGSNFTLKIRSTKLEDSAMYFCASKSIGTGGAGELFFGEGSRLTVL.

This chain links TRBV6-1 with TRBJ2-5, with D possibly being TRBD1 (5 bases). V lost 1 base and J 2 bases, leaving 8 bases between the germline ends. Germline loops: CDR1 MNHNS, CDR2 SASEGT. The CDR3 has 14 amino acids. The CDR3 here is CASSEGSGQETQYF. The CDR3 DNA follows: TGTGCCAGCAGTGAAGGGTCAGGGCAAGAGACCCAGTACTTC.

The chain has TRBV7-9 and TRBJ2-7; a weak D match, TRBD2 (5 bases). The V and J ends lost 5 bases and 6 bases respectively, with 20 bases between them. This CDR3 region has 15 residues. Germline V lookup: CDR1 SEHNR, CDR2 FQNEAQ (reference sequence). CDR3 sequence (DNA): TGTGCCAGCAGCCGCCGGGGAGAGCTACCGGTCGAGCAGTACTTC. Encoded protein: CASSRRGELPVEQYF.

The chain has TRBV5-6 and TRBJ2-3; no definite D call. V was pared by 1 base and J by 0 bases, with 12 bases between. The CDR3 totals 16 residues. Germline V lookup: CDR1 SGHDT, CDR2 YYEEEE. For the CDR3, the DNA is TGTGCCAGCAGCTTGCTACTAACTACGAGCACAGATACGCAGTATTTT. Its translation: CASSLLLTTSTDTQYF.

The chain links TRBV6-2 or TRBV6-3 to TRBJ2-5, with TRBD1 matching over 11 bases. Trimming at V came to 6 bases and at J to 7 bases, leaving 7 bases not matched to a gene. Germline CDR1 is MNHEY and CDR2 is SVGEGT. The CDR3 is 14 amino acids. The CDR3 loop reads CASSRGGQGGTQYF. CDR3 bases: TGTGCCAGCAGCCGTGGGGGACAGGGGGGGACCCAGTACTTC.

The rearrangement joins TRBV18 to TRBJ2-7, with 9 bases identical to TRBD1. Per the germline V gene, CDR1 is KGHSH and CDR2 is LQKENI. The CDR3 length is 15 residues. After removal of 5 bases from V and 2 bases from J, the junction contained 7 bases not matched to a gene. The CDR3 is CASSGPGQGTYEQYF. The DNA for the CDR3 is TGTGCCAGCTCAGGACCGGGACAGGGAACCTACGAGCAGTACTTC.

The rearrangement uses TRBV6-2 or TRBV6-3 and TRBJ2-5, with 10 bases fitting TRBD2. This CDR3 comprises 15 residues. The germline CDR1 and CDR2 sequences are MNHEY and SVGEGT. The V segment lost 4 bases and the J segment 4 bases; nucleotides outside the gene matches: 6. CDR3 loop: CASSFLAGDLETQYF. CDR3 DNA: TGTGCCAGCAGTTTTCTAGCGGGAGACCTAGAGACCCAGTACTTC.

The chain is built from TRBV7-2 and TRBJ1-5, with D hard to call. This CDR3 has 14 amino acids. V was clipped by 5 bases and J by 0 bases, with 8 bases between them. Per the germline V gene, CDR1 is SGHTA and CDR2 is FQGNSA. CDR3 region: CASSERASNQPQHF. The CDR3 coding sequence is TGTGCCAGCAGCGAACGAGCTAGCAATCAGCCCCAGCATTTT.

The chain has TRBV21-1 and TRBJ2-3; the tabulated D call, TRBD2, remains unverified against the DNA. TRBV21-1 is flagged as a pseudogene. CDR3 length equals 17 residues. The CDR3 region is CASSIRGGSKGTDTQYF. CDR3 DNA sequence: TGTGCCAGCAGCATTCGTGGCGGGAGTAAAGGCACAGATACGCAGTATTTT.

The genes are TRBV15 and TRBJ2-6, with no clear D. CDR1 is LNHNV, CDR2 YYDKDF, per germline (reference sequence). Trimming took 0 bases from V and 2 from J, leaving 8 bases between them. The CDR3 covers 16 residues. The CDR3 DNA reads TGTGCCACCAGCAGAGAAGTTAGCCCTGGGGCCAACGTCCTGACTTTC. It codes for CATSREVSPGANVLTF.

The rearrangement joins TRBV3-1 (or the pseudogene TRBV3-2) to TRBJ1-5, with D uncertain. V was shortened by 0 bases and J by 4 bases, with 4 bases between the two germline ends. Germline CDR1 reads LGHDT; CDR2 reads YNNKEL (reference sequence). This CDR3 region has 13 residues. In nucleotides, the CDR3 is TGTGCCAGCAGCCAAGATCGGAATCAGCCCCAGCATTTT. This sequence encodes CASSQDRNQPQHF.

The chain couples TRBV5-4 to TRBJ2-7, with 11 bases fitting TRBD2. Germline V gene lookup returns CDR1 SGHNT and CDR2 YYREEE (reference sequence). This CDR3 is built from 14 residues. The ends lost 5 bases at V and 3 bases at J; junction bases unmatched: 4. The CDR3 DNA sequence: TGTGCCAGCAGAGACGGGACTAGCGGCTACGAGCAGTACTTC. Translated, it gives CASRDGTSGYEQYF.

J is TRBJ2-7 and V is TRBV6-6; D not resolved. Per the germline V gene, CDR1 is MNHNY and CDR2 is SVGAGI (reference sequence). The CDR3 has 14 residues. V was clipped by 2 bases and J by 0 bases, with 8 bases between them. The CDR3 loop reads CASSYRVPSYEQYF. The CDR3 DNA follows: TGTGCCAGCAGTTACCGGGTCCCCTCCTACGAGCAGTACTTC.

The chain links TRBV5-1 to TRBJ2-7; D ambiguous. Germline CDR1 is SGHRS and CDR2 is YFSETQ. This CDR3 has 12 residues. Trimming left V 4 bases short and J 2 bases short, with 7 bases between. CDR3 sequence: CASSGSAYEQYF. For the CDR3, the DNA is TGCGCCAGCAGCGGCAGCGCCTACGAGCAGTACTTC.

The chain is built from TRBV9 and TRBJ2-7; 11 bases map to TRBD1. In germline, CDR1 is SGDLS, CDR2 YYNGEE. J gave up 7 bases and V 0 bases, and 6 bases lay outside the gene matches. The CDR3 loop spans 15 amino acids. The CDR3 nucleotides are TGTGCCAGCAGCGTAGCCGGGACAGGGGGTTTTGAGCAGTACTTC. Translated, it gives CASSVAGTGGFEQYF.

The CDR3 loop is CAISESSGQGNGYGYTF. The CDR3 region has the DNA TGTGCCATCAGTGAGTCTTCCGGACAGGGTAATGGCTATGGCTACACCTTC. J is TRBJ1-2 and V is TRBV10-3; TRBD1 agrees at 8 bases. J was trimmed by 4 bases and V by 0 bases; bases with no gene match: 10. There are 17 residues in the CDR3. The germline gives CDR1 ENHRY, CDR2 SYGVKD.

The chain joins TRBV3-1 (or the pseudogene TRBV3-2) to TRBJ1-4; D may be TRBD1 (6 bases). The CDR3 is 17 amino acids. V lost 1 base and J 5 bases, leaving 17 bases between the germline ends. The germline CDR1 and CDR2 sequences are LGHDT and YNNKEL (reference sequence). In DNA form, the CDR3 reads TGTGCCAGCAGCCAAGTACAGGGCCGGGGCTCGAATGAAAAACTGTTTTTT. Translation: CASSQVQGRGSNEKLFF.

The chain is built from TRBV10-2 and TRBJ1-2; possibly TRBD1 for D (6 bases). Trimming left V 2 bases short and J 1 base short, with 11 bases between. Germline CDR1 is WSHSY and CDR2 is SAAADI. The CDR3 runs to 15 residues. Written as DNA, the CDR3 is TGCGCCAGCAGTGAGAGTACAGGGTTTAACTATGGCTACACCTTC. Its protein product is CASSESTGFNYGYTF.